This T cell receptor beta chain was profiled in a study of blood T cells in healthy people across ages. Study-level points and caveats: CMV infection status of these donors was not known.

To note about this clonotype: What it binds is unknown.

For the second PCR, which ran for 7 to 11 cycles, a sample-barcoded 5' primer and a J-beta primer mix were used. MiXCR, applied by TCRdb to the 5' RACE reads, yields one record per CDR3 protein. The sample records about 600,000 distinct CDR3 sequences, around half being singletons. Trimming removed 6 bases at V and 6 bases at J, with 8 bases between. CDR3 size: 11 residues. Germline V gene data show CDR1 as SQVTM and CDR2 as ANQGSEA. The TCR comes from a man aged 80 or over in good health. The chain carries TRBV29-1 and TRBJ2-2; D may be TRBD1 or TRBD2 (5 bases each). What was sequenced was blood. The CDR3 DNA is TGCAGCGTGAGGGGAGCCGGGGAGCTGTTTTTT. It specifies CSVRGAGELFF.